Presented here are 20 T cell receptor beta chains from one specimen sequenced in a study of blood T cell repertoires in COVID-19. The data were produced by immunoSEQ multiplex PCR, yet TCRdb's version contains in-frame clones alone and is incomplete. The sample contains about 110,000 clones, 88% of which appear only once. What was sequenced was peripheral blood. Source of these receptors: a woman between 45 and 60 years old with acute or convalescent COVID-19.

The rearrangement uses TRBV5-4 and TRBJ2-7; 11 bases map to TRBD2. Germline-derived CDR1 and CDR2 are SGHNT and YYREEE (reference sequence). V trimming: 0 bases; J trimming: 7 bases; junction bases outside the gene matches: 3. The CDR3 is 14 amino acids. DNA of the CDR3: TGTGCCAGCAGCTTGGAACTAGCGGGAGTGGAGCAGTACTTC. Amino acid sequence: CASSLELAGVEQYF.

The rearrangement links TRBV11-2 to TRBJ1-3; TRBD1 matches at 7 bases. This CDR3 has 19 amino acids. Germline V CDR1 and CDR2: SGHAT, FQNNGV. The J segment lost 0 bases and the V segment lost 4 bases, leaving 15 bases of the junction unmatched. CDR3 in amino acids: CASSSYGVTGSFSGNTIYF. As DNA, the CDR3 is TGTGCCAGCAGCTCCTATGGTGTGACAGGGAGTTTCTCTGGAAACACCATATATTTT.

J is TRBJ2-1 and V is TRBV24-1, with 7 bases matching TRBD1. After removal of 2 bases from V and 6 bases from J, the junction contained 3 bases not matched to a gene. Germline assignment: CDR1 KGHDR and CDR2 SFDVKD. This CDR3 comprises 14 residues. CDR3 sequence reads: CATSDYTGVNEQFF. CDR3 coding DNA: TGTGCCACCAGTGATTACACAGGGGTCAATGAGCAGTTCTTC.

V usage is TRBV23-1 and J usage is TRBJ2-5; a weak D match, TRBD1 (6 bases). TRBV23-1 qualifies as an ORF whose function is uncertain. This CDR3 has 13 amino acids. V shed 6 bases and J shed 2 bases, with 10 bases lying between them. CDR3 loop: CASREQGQETQYF. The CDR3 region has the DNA TGCGCCAGCAGGGAACAGGGTCAAGAGACCCAGTACTTC.

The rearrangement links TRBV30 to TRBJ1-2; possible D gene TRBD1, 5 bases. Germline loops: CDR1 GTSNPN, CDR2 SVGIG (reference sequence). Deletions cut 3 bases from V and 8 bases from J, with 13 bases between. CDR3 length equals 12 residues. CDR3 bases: TGTGCCTGGAGCCCTGGAGGGGTCGGCTACACCTTC. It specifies CAWSPGGVGYTF.

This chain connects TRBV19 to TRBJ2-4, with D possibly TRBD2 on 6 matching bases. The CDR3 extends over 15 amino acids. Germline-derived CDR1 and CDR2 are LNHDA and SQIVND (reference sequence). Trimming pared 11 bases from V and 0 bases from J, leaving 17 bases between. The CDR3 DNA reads TGTGCCTCTGAAGCCCCGGGAGAAGCCAAAAACATTCAGTACTTC. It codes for CASEAPGEAKNIQYF.

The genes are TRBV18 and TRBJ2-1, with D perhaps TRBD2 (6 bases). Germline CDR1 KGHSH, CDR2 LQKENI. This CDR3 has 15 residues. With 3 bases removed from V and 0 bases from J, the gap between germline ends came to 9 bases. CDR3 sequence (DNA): TGTGCCAGCTCACCGGTGGGAGGCTCCTACAATGAGCAGTTCTTC. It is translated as CASSPVGGSYNEQFF. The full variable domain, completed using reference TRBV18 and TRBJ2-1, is NAGVMQNPRHLVRRRGQEARLRCSPMKGHSHVYWYRQLPEEGLKFMVYLQKENIIDESGMPKERFSAEFPKEGPSILRIQQVVRGDSAAYFCASSPVGGSYNEQFFGPGTRLTVL.

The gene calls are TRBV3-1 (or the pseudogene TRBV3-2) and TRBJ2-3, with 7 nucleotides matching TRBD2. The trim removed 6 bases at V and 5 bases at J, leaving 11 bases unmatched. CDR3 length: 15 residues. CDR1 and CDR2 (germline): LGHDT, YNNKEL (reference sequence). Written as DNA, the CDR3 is TGTGCCAGCAGTCCCAGCGGGATCAGAGGAGATACGCAGTATTTT. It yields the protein CASSPSGIRGDTQYF.

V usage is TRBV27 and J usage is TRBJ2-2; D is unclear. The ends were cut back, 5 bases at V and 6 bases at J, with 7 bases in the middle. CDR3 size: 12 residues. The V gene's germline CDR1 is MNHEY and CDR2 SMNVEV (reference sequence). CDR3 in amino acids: CASSLLSGELFF. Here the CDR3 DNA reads TGTGCCAGCAGTCTCCTCTCCGGGGAGCTGTTTTTT.

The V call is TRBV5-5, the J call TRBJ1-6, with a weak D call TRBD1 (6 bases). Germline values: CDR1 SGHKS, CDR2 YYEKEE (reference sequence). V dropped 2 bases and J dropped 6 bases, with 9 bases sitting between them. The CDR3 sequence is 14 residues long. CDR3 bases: TGTGCCAGCAGCTTTTTACAGGGTAATTCACCCCTCCACTTT. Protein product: CASSFLQGNSPLHF.

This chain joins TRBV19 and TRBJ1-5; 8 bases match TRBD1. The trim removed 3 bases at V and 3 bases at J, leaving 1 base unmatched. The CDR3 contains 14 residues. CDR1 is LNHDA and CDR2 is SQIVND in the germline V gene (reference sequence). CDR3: CASSMTGANQPQHF. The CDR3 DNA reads TGTGCCAGTAGTATGACAGGGGCCAATCAGCCCCAGCATTTT.

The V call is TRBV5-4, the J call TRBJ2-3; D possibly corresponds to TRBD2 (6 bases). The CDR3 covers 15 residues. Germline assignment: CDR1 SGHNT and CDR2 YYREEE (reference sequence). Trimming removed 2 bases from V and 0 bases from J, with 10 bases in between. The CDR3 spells CASSFDGTSTDTQYF. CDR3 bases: TGTGCCAGCAGCTTCGATGGGACTAGCACAGATACGCAGTATTTT.

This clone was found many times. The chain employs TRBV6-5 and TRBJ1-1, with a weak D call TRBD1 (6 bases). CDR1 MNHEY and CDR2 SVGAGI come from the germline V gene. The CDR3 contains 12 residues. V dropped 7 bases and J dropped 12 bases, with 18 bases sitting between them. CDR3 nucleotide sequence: TGTGCCAGCACCTCCCAGCAGGGGCGGCCTTTCTTT. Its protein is CASTSQQGRPFF.

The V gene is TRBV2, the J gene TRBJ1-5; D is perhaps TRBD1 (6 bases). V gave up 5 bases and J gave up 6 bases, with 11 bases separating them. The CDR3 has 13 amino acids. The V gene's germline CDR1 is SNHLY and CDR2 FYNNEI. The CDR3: CASSTGNSQPQHF. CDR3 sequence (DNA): TGTGCCAGCAGTACAGGGAACAGTCAGCCCCAGCATTTT.

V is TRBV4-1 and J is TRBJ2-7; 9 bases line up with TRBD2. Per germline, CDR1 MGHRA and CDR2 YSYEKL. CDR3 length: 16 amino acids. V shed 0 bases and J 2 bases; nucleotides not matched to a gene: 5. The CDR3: CASSQEPSGIPYEQYF. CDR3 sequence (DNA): TGCGCCAGCAGCCAAGAACCTAGCGGGATCCCCTACGAGCAGTACTTC.

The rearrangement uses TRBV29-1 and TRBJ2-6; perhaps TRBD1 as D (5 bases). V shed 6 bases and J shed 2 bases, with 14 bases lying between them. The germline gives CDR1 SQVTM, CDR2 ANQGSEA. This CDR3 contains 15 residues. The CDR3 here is CSVSPDRAGANVLTF. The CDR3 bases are TGCAGCGTGTCCCCCGACAGAGCTGGGGCCAACGTCCTGACTTTC. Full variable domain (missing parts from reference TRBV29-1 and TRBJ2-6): SAVISQKPSRDICQRGTSLTIQCQVDSQVTMMFWYRQQPGQSLTLIATANQGSEATYESGFVIDKFPISRPNLTFSTLTVSNMSPEDSSIYLCSVSPDRAGANVLTFGAGSRLTVL.

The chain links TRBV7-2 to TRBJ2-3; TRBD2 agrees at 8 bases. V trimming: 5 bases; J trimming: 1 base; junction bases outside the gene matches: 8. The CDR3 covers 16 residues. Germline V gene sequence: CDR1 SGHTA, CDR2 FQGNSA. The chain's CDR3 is CASSPGLGRGTDTQYF. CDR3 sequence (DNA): TGTGCCAGCAGCCCGGGACTAGGTCGTGGCACAGATACGCAGTATTTT.

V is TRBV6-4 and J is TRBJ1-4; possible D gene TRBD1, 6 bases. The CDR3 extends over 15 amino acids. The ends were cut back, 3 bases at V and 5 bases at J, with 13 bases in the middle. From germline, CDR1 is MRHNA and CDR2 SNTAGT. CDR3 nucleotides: TGTGCCAGCAGTGAGAATGGGAGGGGGAATGAAAAACTGTTTTTT. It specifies CASSENGRGNEKLFF.

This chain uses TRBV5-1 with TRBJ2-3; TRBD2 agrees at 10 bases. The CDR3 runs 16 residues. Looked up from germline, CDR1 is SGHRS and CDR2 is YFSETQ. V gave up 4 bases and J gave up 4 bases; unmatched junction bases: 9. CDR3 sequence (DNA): TGCGCCAGCAGCCCGGAGGCTAGCGGGAGCGCAGATACGCAGTATTTT. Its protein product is CASSPEASGSADTQYF.

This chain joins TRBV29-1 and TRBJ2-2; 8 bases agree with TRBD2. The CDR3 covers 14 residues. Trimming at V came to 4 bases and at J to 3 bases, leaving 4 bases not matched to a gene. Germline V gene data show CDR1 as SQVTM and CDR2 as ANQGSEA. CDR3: CSVGSRGDTGELFF. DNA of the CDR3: TGCAGCGTTGGTTCGCGGGGGGACACCGGGGAGCTGTTTTTT.